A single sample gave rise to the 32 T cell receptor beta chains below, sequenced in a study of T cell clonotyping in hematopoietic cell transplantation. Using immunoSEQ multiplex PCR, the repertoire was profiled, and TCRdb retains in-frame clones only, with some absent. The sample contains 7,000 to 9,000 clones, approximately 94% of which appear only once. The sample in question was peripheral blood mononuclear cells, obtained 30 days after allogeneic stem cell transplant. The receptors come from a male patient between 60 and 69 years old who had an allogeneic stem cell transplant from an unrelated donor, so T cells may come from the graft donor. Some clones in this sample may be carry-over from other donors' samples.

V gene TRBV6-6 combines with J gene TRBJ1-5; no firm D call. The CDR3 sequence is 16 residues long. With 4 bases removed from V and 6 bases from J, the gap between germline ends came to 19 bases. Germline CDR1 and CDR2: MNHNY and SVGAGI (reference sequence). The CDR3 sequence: CASSSEGWGGSQPQHF. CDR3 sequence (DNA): TGTGCCAGCAGTTCGGAGGGTTGGGGAGGGAGTCAGCCCCAGCATTTT.

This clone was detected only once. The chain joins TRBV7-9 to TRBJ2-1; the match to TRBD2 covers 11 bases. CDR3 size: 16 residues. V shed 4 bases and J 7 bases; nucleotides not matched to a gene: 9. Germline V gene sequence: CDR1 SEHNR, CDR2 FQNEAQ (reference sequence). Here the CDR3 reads CASSYLTSGNKNEQFF. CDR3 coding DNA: TGTGCCAGCAGCTACCTGACTAGCGGGAATAAGAATGAGCAGTTCTTC.

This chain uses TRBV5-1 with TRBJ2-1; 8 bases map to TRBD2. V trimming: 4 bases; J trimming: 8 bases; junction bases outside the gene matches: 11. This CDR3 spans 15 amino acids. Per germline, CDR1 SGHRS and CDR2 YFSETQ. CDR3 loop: CASSQLAGIWDEQFF. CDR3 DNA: TGCGCCAGCAGCCAATTAGCGGGAATTTGGGATGAGCAGTTCTTC.

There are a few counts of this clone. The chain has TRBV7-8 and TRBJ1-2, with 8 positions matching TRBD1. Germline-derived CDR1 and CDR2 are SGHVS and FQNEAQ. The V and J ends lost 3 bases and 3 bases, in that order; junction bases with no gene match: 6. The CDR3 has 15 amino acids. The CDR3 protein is CASSFRGRPDYGYTF. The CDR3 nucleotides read TGTGCCAGCAGCTTCAGGGGGCGCCCCGACTATGGCTACACCTTC. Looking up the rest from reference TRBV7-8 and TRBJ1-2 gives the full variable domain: GAGVSQSPRYKVAKRGQDVALRCDPISGHVSLFWYQQALGQGPEFLTYFQNEAQLDKSGLPSDRFFAERPEGSVSTLKIQRTQQEDSAVYLCASSFRGRPDYGYTFGSGTRLTVV.

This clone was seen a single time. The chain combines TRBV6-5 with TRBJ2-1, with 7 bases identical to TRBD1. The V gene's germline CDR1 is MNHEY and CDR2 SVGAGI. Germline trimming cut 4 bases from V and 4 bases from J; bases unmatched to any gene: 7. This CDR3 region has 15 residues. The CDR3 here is CASSLDRSKYNEQFF. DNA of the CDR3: TGTGCCAGCAGTTTGGACAGGTCCAAATACAATGAGCAGTTCTTC.

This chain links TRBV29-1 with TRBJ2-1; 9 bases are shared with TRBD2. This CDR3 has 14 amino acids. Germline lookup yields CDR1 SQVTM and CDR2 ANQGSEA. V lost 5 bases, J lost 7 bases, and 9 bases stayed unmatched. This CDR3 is CSVTAGGVWNEQFF. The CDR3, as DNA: TGCAGCGTTACAGCGGGAGGAGTTTGGAATGAGCAGTTCTTC.

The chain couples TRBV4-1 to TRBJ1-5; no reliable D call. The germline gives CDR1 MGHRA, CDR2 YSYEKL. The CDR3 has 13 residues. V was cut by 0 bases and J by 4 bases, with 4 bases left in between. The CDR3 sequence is CASSQDRNQPQHF. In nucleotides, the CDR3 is TGCGCCAGCAGCCAAGACAGAAATCAGCCCCAGCATTTT.

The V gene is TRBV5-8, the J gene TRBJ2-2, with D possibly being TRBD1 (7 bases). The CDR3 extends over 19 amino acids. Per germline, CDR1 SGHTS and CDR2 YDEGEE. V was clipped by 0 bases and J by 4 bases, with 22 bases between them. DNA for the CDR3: TGTGCCAGCAGCTTGGTCGTAGCTCGGAGGGGGCGCAGCACCGGGGAGCTGTTTTTT. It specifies CASSLVVARRGRSTGELFF.

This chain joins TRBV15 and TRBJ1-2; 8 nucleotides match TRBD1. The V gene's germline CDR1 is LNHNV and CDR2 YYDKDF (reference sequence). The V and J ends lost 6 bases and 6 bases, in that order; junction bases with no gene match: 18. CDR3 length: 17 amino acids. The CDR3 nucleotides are TGTGCCACCAGTACGGACAGGGTGCTCGTACCTGCCCATGGCTACACCTTC. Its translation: CATSTDRVLVPAHGYTF.

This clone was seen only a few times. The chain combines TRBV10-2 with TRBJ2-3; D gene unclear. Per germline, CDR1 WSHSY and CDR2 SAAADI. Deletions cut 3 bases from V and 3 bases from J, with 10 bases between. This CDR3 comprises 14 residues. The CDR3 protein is CASSDSVATDTQYF. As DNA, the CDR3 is TGCGCCAGCAGTGATAGTGTAGCAACAGATACGCAGTATTTT.

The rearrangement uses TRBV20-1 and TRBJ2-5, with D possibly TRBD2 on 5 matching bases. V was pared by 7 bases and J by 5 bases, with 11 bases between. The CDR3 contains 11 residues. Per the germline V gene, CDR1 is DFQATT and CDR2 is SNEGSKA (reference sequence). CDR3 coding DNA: TGCAGTGTCGAGGGAGTTGAGACCCAGTACTTC. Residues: CSVEGVETQYF.

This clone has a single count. The DNA of the CDR3 is TGTGCCAGCAGCCCGGACAGGGTCCACGAGCAGTACTTC. Protein sequence: CASSPDRVHEQYF. The chain recombines TRBV7-2 with TRBJ2-7, with TRBD1 identical over 8 bases. The CDR3 covers 13 residues. Germline-derived CDR1 and CDR2 are SGHTA and FQGNSA. The ends lost 5 bases at V and 5 bases at J; junction bases unmatched: 5.

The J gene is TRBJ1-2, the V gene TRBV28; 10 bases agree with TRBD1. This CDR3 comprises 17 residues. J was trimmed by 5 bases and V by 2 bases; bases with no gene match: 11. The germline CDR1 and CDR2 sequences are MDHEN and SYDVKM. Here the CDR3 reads CASSLLTGGPTFYGYTF. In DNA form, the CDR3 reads TGTGCCAGCAGTTTACTGACAGGGGGCCCGACCTTTTATGGCTACACCTTC.

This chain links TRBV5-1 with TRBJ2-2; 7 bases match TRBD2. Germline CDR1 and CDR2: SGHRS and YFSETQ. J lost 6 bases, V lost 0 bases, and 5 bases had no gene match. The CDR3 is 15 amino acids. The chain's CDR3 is CASSLVPSGAGELFF. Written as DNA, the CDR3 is TGCGCCAGCAGCTTGGTGCCCAGCGGGGCCGGGGAGCTGTTTTTT.

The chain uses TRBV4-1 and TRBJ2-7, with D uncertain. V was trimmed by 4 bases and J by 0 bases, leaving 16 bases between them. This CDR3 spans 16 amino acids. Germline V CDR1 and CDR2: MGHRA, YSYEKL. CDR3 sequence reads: CASSPYPAGSSYEQYF. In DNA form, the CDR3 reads TGCGCCAGCAGCCCGTACCCGGCAGGAAGCTCCTACGAGCAGTACTTC.

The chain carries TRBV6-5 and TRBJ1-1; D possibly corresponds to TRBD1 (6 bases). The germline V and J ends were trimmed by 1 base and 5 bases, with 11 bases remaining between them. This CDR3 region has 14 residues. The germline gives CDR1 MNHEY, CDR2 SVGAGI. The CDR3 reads CASSYWRGYTEAFF. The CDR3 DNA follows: TGTGCCAGCAGTTACTGGAGGGGGTATACTGAAGCTTTCTTT.

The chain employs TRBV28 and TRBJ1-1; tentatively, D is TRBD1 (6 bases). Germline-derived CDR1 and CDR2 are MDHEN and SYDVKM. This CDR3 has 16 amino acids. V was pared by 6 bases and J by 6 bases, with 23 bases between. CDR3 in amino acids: CASRSYGGGRYAEAFF. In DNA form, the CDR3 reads TGTGCCAGCAGGAGTTATGGTGGGGGGCGGTACGCTGAAGCTTTCTTT.

The CDR3 spells CAWSVQGAYTEAFF. In DNA form, the CDR3 reads TGTGCCTGGAGTGTACAGGGGGCTTATACTGAAGCTTTCTTT. This chain links TRBV30 with TRBJ1-1; TRBD1 agrees at 9 bases. CDR3 length equals 14 residues. CDR1 and CDR2 (germline): GTSNPN, SVGIG (reference sequence). The V segment lost 0 bases and the J segment 5 bases; nucleotides outside the gene matches: 4.

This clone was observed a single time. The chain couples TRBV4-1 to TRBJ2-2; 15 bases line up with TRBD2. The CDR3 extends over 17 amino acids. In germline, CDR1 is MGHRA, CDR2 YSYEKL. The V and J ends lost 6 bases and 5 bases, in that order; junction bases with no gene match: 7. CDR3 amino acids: CASSRWTSGRGTGELFF. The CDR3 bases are TGCGCCAGCAGTCGGTGGACTAGCGGGAGGGGTACCGGGGAGCTGTTTTTT.

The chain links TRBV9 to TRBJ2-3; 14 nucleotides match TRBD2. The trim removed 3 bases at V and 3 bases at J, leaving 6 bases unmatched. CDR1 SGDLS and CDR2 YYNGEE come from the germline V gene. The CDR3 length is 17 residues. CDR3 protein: CASSARLAGGMTDTQYF. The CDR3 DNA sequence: TGTGCCAGCAGCGCCCGACTAGCGGGAGGGATGACAGATACGCAGTATTTT. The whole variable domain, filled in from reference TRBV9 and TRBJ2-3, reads DSGVTQTPKHLITATGQRVTLRCSPRSGDLSVYWYQQSLDQGLQFLIQYYNGEERAKGNILERFSAQQFPDLHSELNLSSLELGDSALYFCASSARLAGGMTDTQYFGPGTRLTVL.

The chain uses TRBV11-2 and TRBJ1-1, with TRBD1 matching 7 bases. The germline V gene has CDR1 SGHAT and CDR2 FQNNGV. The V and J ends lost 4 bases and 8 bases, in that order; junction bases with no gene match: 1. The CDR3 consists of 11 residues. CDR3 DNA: TGTGCCAGCAGCTCGGGACAGGAAGCTTTCTTT. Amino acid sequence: CASSSGQEAFF. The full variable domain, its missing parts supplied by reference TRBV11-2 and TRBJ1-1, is EAGVAQSPRYKIIEKRQSVAFWCNPISGHATLYWYQQILGQGPKLLIQFQNNGVVDDSQLPKDRFSAERLKGVDSTLKIQPAKLEDSAVYLCASSSGQEAFFGQGTRLTVV.

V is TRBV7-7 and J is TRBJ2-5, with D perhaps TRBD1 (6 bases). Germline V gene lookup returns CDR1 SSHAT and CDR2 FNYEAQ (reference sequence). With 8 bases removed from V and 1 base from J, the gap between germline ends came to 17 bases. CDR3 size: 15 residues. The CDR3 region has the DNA TGTGCCAGCGCCAGGGGCCTCGGCTCCCAAGAGACCCAGTACTTC. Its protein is CASARGLGSQETQYF.

As DNA, the CDR3 is TGTGCCTGGGACAGGCCCCAAGCGAAAGCTTTCTTT. This sequence encodes CAWDRPQAKAFF. This chain links TRBV30 with TRBJ1-1; a weak D match, TRBD1 (6 bases). CDR1 is GTSNPN, CDR2 SVGIG, per germline (reference sequence). Trimming removed 5 bases from V and 9 bases from J, with 16 bases in between. The CDR3 is 12 amino acids.

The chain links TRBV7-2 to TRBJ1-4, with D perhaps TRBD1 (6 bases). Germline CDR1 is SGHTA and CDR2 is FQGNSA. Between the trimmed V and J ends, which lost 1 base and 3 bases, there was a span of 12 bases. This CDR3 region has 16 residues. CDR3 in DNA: TGTGCCAGCAGCTTAGATAGGGGGACGGCTAATGAAAAACTGTTTTTT. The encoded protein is CASSLDRGTANEKLFF. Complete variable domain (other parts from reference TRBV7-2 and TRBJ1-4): GAGVSQSPSNKVTEKGKDVELRCDPISGHTALYWYRQSLGQGLEFLIYFQGNSAPDKSGLPSDRFSAERTGGSVSTLTIQRTQQEDSAVYLCASSLDRGTANEKLFFGSGTQLSVL.

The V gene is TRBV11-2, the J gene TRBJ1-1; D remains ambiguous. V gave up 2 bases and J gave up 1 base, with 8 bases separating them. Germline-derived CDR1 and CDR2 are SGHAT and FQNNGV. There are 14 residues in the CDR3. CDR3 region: CASSLPRQNTEAFF. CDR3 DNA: TGTGCCAGCAGCTTACCTCGCCAGAACACTGAAGCTTTCTTT.

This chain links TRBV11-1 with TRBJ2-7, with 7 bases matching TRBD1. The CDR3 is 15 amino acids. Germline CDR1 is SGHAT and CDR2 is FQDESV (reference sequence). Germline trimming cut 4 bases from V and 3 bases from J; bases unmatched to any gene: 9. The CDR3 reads CASSSPSGTVYEQYF. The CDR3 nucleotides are TGTGCCAGCAGCTCGCCCTCCGGGACAGTCTACGAGCAGTACTTC.

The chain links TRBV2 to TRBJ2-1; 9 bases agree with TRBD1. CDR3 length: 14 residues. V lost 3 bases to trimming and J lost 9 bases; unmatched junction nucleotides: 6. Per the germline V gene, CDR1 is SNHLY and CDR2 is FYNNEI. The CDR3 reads CASSDGDRVSEQFF. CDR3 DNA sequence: TGTGCCAGCAGTGATGGGGACAGGGTGAGTGAGCAGTTCTTC.

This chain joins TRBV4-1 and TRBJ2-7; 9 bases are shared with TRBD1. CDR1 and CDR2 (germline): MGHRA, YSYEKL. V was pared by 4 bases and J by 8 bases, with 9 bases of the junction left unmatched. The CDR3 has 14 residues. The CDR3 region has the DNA TGCGCCAGCAGCCCGGGACAGGGTCCCTCCAAGCAGTACTTC. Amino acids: CASSPGQGPSKQYF.

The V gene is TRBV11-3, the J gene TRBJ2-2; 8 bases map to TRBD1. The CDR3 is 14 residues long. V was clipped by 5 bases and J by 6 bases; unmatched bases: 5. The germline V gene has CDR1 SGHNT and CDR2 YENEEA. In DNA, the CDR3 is TGTGCCAGCAGCCCAAGGACAGGGTCCGGGGAGCTGTTTTTT. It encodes CASSPRTGSGELFF.

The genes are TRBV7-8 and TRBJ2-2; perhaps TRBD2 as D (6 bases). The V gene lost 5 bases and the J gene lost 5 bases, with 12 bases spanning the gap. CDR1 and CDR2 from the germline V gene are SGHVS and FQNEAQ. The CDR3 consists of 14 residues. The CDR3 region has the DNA TGTGCCAGCAGCCGCGCGGAGGGAACCGGGGAGCTGTTTTTT. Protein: CASSRAEGTGELFF.

The CDR3, as DNA: TGTGCCACCCTCCCCTCGGATGGCTACACCTTC. Protein sequence: CATLPSDGYTF. The gene calls are TRBV28 and TRBJ1-2; D gene uncertain. This CDR3 has 11 amino acids. Germline loops: CDR1 MDHEN, CDR2 SYDVKM. Trimming left V 10 bases short and J 6 bases short, with 12 bases between.

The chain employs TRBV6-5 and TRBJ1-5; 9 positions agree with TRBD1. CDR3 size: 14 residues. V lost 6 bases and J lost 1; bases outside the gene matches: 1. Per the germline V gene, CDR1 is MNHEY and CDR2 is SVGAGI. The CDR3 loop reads CASRQGASNQPQHF. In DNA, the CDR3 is TGTGCCAGCAGACAGGGGGCAAGCAATCAGCCCCAGCATTTT.